This T cell receptor beta chain appears in the sequencing data of a study of identical twins. General study points: With monozygotic twins, out-of-frame TCR alpha sharing exceeded what models estimated. Cord blood beta clonotypes that were abundant carried fewer insertions, and memory repertoires showed no such trend.

V dropped 6 bases and J dropped 2 bases, with 17 bases sitting between them. Germline loops: CDR1 MNHNS, CDR2 SASEGT. The CDR3 has 15 residues. Donors were all healthy Caucasians. Through template switching, a universal primer site was introduced, and the cDNA contained unique molecular identifiers. Each CDR3 protein gets one entry after TCRdb re-called the 5' RACE reads with MiXCR. The sample lists about 210,000 distinct CDR3 sequences; roughly a tenth were seen once. To note about this clonotype: Antigen: not known.

The sequence was collected from a woman aged 18-35 years in good health. Sequences were obtained from memory (CD45RO+) T cells sorted from blood. The V call is TRBV6-1, the J call TRBJ2-7, with D possibly being TRBD1 or TRBD2 (5 bases each). CDR3 sequence reads: CASRARGQGAYEQYF. CDR3 in DNA: TGTGCCAGCAGAGCTCGGGGCCAAGGAGCCTACGAGCAGTACTTC.